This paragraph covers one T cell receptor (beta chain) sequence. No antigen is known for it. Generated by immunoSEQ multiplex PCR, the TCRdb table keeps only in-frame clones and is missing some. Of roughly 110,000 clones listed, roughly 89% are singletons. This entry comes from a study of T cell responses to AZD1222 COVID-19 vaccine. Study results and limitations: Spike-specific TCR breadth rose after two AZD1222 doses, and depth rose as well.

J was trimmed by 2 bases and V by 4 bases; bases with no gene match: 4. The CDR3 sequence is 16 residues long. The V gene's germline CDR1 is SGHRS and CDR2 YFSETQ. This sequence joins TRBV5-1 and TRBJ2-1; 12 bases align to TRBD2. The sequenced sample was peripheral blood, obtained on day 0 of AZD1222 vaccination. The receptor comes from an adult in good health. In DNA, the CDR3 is TGCGCCAGCAGCACCCGGACTAGCGGGGCCTACAATGAGCAGTTCTTC. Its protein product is CASSTRTSGAYNEQFF.